The source of this T cell receptor beta chain is a study of technical replicates of blood from four donors. Data came from immunoSEQ multiplex PCR; TCRdb stores just in-frame clones and leaves some out. The sample yields around 70,000 clones, about 92% seen once. This CDR3 comprises 14 residues. The germline CDR1 and CDR2 sequences are MDHEN and SYDVKM. V lost 5 bases, J lost 0 bases, and 8 bases lay in between. The TCR sequence derives from a human donor in good health. The source material was T cells isolated from PBMCs. J is TRBJ1-3 and V is TRBV28, with no clear D. The CDR3, as DNA: TGTGCCAGCAGTAGGAGTGTCTCTGGAAACACCATATATTTT. Encoded protein: CASSRSVSGNTIYF.